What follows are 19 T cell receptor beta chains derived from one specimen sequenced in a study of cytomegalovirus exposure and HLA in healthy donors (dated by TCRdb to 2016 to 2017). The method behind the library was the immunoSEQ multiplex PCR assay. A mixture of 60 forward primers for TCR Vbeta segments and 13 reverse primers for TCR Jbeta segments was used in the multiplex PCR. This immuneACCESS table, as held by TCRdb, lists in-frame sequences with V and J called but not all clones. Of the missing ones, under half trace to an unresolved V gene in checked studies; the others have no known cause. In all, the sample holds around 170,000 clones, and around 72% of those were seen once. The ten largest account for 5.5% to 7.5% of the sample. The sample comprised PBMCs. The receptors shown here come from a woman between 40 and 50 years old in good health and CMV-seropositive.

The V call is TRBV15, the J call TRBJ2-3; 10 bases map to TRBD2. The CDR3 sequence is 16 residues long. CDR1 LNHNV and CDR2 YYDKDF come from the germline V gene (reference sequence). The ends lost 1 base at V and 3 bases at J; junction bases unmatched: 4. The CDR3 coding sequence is TGTGCCACCAGCAGAGGGAGCGGGGGGGAAACAGATACGCAGTATTTT. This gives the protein CATSRGSGGETDTQYF.

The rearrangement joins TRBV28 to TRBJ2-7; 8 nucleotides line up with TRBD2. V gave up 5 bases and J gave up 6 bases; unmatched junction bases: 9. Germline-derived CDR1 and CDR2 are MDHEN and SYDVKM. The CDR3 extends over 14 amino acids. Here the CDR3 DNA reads TGTGCCAGCAGTACCCAGCGGGGGAGTTTCGAGCAGTACTTC. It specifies CASSTQRGSFEQYF.

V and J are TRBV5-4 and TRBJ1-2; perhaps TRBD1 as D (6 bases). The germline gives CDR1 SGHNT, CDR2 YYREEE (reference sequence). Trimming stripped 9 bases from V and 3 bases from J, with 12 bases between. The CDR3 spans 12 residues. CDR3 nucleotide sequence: TGTGCCATCTGGGACAAAGACTATGGCTACACCTTC. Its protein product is CAIWDKDYGYTF. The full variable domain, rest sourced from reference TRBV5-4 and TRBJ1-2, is ETGVTQSPTHLIKTRGQQVTLRCSSQSGHNTVSWYQQALGQGPQFIFQYYREEENGRGNFPPRFSGLQFPNYSSELNVNALELDDSALYLCAIWDKDYGYTFGSGTRLTVV.

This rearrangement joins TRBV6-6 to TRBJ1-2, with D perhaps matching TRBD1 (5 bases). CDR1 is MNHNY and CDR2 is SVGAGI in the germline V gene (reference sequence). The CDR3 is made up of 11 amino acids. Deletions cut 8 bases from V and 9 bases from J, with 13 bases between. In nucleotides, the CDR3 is TGTGCCAGCCTCCGACAGAACAGCTACACCTTC. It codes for CASLRQNSYTF.

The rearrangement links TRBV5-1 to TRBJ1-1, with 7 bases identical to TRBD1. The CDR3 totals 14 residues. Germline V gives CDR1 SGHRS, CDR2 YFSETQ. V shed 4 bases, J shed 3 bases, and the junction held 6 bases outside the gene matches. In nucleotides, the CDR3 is TGCGCCAGCAGCGAAACTGACAGGGACACTGAAGCTTTCTTT. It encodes CASSETDRDTEAFF.

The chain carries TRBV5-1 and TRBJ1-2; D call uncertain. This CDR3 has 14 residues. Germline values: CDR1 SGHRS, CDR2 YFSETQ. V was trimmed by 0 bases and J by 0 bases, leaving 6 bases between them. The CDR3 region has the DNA TGCGCCAGCAGCTTGGAGCCTACTAACTATGGCTACACCTTC. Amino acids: CASSLEPTNYGYTF.

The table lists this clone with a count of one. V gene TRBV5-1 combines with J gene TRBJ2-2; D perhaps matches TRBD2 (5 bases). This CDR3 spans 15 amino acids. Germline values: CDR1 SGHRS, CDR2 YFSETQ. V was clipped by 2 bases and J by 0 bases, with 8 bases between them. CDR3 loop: CASSFSVPNTGELFF. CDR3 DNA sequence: TGCGCCAGCAGCTTTAGCGTACCGAACACCGGGGAGCTGTTTTTT.

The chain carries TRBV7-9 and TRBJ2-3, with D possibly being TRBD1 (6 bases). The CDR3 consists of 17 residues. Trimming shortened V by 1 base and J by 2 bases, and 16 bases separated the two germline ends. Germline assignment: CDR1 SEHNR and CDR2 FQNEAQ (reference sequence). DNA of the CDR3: TGTGCCAGCAGCTTAGTTGTTGGGCAGGGGAACACAGATACGCAGTATTTT. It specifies CASSLVVGQGNTDTQYF.

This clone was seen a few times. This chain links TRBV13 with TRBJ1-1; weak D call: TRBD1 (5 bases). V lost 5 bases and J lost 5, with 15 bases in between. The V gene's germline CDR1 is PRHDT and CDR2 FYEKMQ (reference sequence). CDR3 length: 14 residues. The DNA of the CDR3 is TGTGCCAGCAGCCCCCCCGGGGGGAGAACTGAAGCTTTCTTT. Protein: CASSPPGGRTEAFF.

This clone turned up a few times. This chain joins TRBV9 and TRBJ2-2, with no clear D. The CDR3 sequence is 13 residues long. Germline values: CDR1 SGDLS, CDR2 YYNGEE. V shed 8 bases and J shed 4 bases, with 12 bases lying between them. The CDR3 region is CASYRLATGELFF. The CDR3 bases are TGTGCCAGTTATCGCTTGGCCACCGGGGAGCTGTTTTTT.

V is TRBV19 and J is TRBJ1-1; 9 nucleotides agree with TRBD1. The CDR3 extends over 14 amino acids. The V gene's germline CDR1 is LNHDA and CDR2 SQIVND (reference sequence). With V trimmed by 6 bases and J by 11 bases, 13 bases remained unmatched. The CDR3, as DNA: TGTGCCAGTAGCAGGACAGGGGATGTCTTGTTGGCTTTCTTT. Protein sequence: CASSRTGDVLLAFF. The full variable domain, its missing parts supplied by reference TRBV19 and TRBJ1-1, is DGGITQSPKYLFRKEGQNVTLSCEQNLNHDAMYWYRQDPGQGLRLIYYSQIVNDFQKGDIAEGYSVSREKKESFPLTVTSAQKNPTAFYLCASSRTGDVLLAFFGQGTRLTVV.

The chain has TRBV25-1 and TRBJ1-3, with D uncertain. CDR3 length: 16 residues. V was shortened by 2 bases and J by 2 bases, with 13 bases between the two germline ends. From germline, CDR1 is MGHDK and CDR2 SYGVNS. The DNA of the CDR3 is TGTGCCAGCAGTGAAGACCGGGGAGGAACTGGAAACACCATATATTTT. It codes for CASSEDRGGTGNTIYF. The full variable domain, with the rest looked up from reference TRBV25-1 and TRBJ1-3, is EADIYQTPRYLVIGTGKKITLECSQTMGHDKMYWYQQDPGMELHLIHYSYGVNSTEKGDLSSESTVSRIRTEHFPLTLESARPSHTSQYLCASSEDRGGTGNTIYFGEGSWLTVV.

The DNA for the CDR3 is TGTGCCTGGGCTCGACAGGGGGCATTTACTGGAAACACCATATATTTT. It is translated as CAWARQGAFTGNTIYF. The chain carries TRBV30 and TRBJ1-3; 10 positions match TRBD1. Trimming removed 5 bases from V and 2 bases from J; junction bases left unmatched: 9. Per the germline V gene, CDR1 is GTSNPN and CDR2 is SVGIG (reference sequence). The length of the CDR3 is 16 residues. Using reference TRBV30 and TRBJ1-3 for the parts outside the CDR3, the full variable domain is SQTIHQWPATLVQPVGSPLSLECTVEGTSNPNLYWYRQAAGRGLQLLFYSVGIGQISSEVPQNLSASRPQDRQFILSSKKLLLSDSGFYLCAWARQGAFTGNTIYFGEGSWLTVV.

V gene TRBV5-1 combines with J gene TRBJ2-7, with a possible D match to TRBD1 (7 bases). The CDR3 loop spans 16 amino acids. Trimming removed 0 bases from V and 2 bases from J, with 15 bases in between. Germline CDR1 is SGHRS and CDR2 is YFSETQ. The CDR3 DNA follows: TGCGCCAGCAGCTTGGCCCAGGGGGGCCAAACCTACGAGCAGTACTTC. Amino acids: CASSLAQGGQTYEQYF. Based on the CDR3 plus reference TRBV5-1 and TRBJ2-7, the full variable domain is KAGVTQTPRYLIKTRGQQVTLSCSPISGHRSVSWYQQTPGQGLQFLFEYFSETQRNKGNFPGRFSGRQFSNSRSEMNVSTLELGDSALYLCASSLAQGGQTYEQYFGPGTRLTVT.

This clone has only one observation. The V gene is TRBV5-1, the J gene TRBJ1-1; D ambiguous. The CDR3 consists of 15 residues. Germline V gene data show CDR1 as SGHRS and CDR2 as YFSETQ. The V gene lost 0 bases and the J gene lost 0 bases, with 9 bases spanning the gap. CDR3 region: CASSLAGSVNTEAFF. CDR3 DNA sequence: TGCGCCAGCAGCTTGGCCGGGTCGGTGAACACTGAAGCTTTCTTT.

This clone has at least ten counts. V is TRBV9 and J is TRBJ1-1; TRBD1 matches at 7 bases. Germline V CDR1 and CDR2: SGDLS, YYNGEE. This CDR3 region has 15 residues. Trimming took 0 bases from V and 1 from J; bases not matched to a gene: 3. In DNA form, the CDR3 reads TGTGCCAGCAGCGTAGGAGGGGACAGGAACACTGAAGCTTTCTTT. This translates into CASSVGGDRNTEAFF.

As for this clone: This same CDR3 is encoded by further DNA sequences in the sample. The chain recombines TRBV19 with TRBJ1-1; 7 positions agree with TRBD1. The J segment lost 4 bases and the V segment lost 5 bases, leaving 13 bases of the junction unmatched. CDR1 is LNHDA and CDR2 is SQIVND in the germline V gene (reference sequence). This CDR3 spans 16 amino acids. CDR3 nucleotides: TGTGCCAGTAGTGACAGGACAGGTTTGAGGGTCACTGAAGCTTTCTTT. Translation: CASSDRTGLRVTEAFF.

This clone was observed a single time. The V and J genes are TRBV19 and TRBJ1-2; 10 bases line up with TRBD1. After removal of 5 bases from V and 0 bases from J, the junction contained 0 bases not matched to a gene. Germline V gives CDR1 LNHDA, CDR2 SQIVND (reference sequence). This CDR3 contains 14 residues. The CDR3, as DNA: TGTGCCAGTAGTGGGACAGGGGCTAACTATGGCTACACCTTC. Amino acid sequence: CASSGTGANYGYTF.

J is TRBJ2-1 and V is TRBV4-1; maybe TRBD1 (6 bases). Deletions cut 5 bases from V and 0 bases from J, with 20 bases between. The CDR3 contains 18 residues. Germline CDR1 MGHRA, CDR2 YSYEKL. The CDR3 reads CASSGSTQGKASYNEQFF. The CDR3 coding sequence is TGCGCCAGCAGCGGATCGACTCAGGGGAAGGCCTCCTACAATGAGCAGTTCTTC.